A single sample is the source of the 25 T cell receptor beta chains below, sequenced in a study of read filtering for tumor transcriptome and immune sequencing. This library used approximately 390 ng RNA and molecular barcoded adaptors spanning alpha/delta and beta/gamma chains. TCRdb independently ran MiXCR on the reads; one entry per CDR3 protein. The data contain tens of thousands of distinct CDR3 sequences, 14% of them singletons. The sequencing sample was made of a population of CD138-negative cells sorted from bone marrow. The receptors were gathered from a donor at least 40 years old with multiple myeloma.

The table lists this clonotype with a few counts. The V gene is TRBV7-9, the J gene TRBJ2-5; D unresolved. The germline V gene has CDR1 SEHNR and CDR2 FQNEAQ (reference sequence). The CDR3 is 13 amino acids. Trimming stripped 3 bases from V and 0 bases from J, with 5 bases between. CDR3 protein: CASSFQYQETQYF. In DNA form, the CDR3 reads TGTGCCAGCAGCTTCCAGTACCAAGAGACCCAGTACTTC. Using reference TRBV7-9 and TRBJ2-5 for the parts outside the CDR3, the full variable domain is DTGVSQNPRHKITKRGQNVTFRCDPISEHNRLYWYRQTLGQGPEFLTYFQNEAQLEKSRLLSDRFSAERPKGSFSTLEIQRTEQGDSAMYLCASSFQYQETQYFGPGTRLLVL.

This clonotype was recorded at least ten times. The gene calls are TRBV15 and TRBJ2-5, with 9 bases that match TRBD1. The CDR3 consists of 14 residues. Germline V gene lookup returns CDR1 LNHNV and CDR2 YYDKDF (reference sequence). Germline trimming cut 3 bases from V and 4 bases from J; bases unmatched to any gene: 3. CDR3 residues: CATSSGTGRETQYF. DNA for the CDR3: TGTGCCACCAGCAGCGGGACAGGGAGAGAGACCCAGTACTTC.

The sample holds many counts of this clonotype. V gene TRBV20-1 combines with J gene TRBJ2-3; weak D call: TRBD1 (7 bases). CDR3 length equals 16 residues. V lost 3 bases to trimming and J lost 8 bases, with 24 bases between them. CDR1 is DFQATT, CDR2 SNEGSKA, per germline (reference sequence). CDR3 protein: CSARGGPQGFGGTQYF. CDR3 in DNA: TGCAGTGCTAGGGGGGGCCCACAGGGGTTTGGTGGTACGCAGTATTTT.

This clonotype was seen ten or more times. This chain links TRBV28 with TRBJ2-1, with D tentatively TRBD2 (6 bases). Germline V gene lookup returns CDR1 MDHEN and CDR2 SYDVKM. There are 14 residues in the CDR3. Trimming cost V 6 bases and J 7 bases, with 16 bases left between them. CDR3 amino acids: CASRLPGLSNEQFF. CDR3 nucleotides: TGTGCCAGCAGGTTGCCGGGACTGTCTAATGAGCAGTTCTTC.

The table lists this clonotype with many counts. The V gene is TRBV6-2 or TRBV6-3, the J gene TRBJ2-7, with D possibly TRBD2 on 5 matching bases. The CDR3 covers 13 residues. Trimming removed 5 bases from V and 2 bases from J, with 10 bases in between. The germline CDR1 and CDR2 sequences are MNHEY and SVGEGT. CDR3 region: CASSQAETYEQYF. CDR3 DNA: TGTGCCAGCAGTCAAGCGGAAACCTACGAGCAGTACTTC.

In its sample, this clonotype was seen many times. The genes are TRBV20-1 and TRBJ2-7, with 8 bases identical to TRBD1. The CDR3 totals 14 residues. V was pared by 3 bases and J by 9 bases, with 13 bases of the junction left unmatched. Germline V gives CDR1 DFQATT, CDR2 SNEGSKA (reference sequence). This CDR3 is CSASRADRDLRQYF. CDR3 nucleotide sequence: TGCAGTGCTAGTAGGGCGGACAGGGATTTACGGCAGTACTTC.

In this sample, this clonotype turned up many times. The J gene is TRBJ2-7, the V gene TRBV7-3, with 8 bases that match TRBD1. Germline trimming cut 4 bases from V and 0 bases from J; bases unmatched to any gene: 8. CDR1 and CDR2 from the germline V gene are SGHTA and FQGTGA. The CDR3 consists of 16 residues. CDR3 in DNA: TGTGCCAGCAGCTCCGCATGGACAGGGAGCTCCTACGAGCAGTACTTC. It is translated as CASSSAWTGSSYEQYF.

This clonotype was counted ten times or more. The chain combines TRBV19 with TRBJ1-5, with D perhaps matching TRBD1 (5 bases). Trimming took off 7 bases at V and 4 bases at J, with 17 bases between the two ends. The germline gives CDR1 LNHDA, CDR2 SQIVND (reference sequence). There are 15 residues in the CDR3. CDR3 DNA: TGTGCCAGTACTTCTGCAGGGAGACTTAATCAGCCCCAGCATTTT. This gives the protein CASTSAGRLNQPQHF.

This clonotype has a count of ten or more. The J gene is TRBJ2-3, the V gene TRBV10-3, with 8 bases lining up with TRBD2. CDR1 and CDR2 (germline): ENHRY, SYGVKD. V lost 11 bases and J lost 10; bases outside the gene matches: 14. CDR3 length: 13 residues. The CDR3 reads CAESGGASAAQYF. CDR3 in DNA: TGTGCCGAAAGCGGGGGAGCGTCAGCTGCGCAGTATTTT.

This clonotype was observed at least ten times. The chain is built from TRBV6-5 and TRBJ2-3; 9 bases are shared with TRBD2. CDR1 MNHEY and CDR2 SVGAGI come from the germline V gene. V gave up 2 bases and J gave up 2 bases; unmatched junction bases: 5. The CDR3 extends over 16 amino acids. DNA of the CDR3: TGTGCCAGCAGTTACGGGCTAGCGGGGCCCACAGATACGCAGTATTTT. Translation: CASSYGLAGPTDTQYF.

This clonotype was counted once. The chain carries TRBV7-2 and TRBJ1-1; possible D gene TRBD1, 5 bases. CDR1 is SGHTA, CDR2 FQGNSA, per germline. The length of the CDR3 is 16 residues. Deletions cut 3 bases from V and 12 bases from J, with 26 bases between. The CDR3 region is CASSFPPGPTTGVSFF. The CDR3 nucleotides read TGTGCCAGCAGCTTCCCACCGGGACCTACTACGGGTGTATCTTTCTTT.

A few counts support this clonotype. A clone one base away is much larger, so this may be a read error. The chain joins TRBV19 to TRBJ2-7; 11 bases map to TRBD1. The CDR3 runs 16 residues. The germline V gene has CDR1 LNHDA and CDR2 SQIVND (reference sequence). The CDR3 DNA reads TGTGCCAGTAGTAATCCGGACAGGGGGCCCTCCTACGGGCAGTACTTC. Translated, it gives CASSNPDRGPSYGQYF.

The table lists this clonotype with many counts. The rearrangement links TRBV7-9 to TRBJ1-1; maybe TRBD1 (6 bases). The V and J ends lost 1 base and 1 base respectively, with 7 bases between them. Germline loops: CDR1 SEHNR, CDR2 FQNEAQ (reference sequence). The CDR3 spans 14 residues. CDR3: CASSLGQENTEAFF. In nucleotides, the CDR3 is TGTGCCAGCAGCTTAGGACAGGAGAACACTGAAGCTTTCTTT.

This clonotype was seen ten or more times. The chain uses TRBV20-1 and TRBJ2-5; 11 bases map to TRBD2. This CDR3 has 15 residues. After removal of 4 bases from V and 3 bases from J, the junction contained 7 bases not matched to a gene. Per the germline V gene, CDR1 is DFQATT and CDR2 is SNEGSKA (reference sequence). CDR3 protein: CSAKSSGGGKETQYF. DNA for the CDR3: TGCAGTGCTAAGAGTAGCGGGGGGGGTAAAGAGACCCAGTACTTC.

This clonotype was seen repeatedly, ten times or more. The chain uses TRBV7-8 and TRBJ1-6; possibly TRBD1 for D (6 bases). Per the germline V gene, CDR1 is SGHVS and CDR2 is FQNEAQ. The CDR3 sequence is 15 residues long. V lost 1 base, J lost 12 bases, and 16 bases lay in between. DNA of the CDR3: TGTGCCAGCAGCTTAGACGACAGGAGGTCTGGACCCCTCCACTTT. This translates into CASSLDDRRSGPLHF.

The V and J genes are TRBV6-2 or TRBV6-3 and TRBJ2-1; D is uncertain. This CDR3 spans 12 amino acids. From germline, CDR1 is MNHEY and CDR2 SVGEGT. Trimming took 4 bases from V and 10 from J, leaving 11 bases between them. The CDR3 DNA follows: TGTGCCAGCAGTTCCGCTATAGTGGAGCAGTTCTTC. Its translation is CASSSAIVEQFF.

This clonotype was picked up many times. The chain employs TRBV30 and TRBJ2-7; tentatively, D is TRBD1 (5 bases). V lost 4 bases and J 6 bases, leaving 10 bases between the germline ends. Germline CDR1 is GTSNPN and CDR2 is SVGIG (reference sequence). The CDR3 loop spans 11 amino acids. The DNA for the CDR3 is TGTGCCTGGACAGGGTCAGGCGAGCAGTACTTC. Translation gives CAWTGSGEQYF.

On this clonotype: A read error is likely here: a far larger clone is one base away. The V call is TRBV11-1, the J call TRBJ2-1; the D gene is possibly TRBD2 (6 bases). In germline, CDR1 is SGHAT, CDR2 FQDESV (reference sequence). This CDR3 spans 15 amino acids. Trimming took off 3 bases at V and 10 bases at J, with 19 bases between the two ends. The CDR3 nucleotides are TGTGCCAGCAGCTTCTCGGGAGCCCAGGGCAAGGAGCAGTTCTTC. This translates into CASSFSGAQGKEQFF.

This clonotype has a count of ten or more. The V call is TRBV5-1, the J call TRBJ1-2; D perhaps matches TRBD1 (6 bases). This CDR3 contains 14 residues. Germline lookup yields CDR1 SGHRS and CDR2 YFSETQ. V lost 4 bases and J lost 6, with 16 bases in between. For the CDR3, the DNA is TGCGCCAGCAGCGTACTACAGGGTCCCGATGGCTACACCTTC. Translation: CASSVLQGPDGYTF. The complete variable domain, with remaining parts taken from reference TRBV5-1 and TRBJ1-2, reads KAGVTQTPRYLIKTRGQQVTLSCSPISGHRSVSWYQQTPGQGLQFLFEYFSETQRNKGNFPGRFSGRQFSNSRSEMNVSTLELGDSALYLCASSVLQGPDGYTFGSGTRLTVV.

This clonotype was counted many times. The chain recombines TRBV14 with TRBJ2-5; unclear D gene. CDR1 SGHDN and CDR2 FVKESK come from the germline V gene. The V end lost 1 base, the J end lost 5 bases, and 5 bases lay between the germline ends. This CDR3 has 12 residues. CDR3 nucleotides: TGTGCCAGCAGCCAAGTTCATGAGACCCAGTACTTC. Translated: CASSQVHETQYF.

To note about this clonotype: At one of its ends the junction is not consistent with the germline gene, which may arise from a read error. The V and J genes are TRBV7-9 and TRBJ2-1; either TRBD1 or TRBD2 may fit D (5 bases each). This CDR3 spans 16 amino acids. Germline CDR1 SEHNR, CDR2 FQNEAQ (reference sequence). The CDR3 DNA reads TGTGCCAGCAGTCCGACCGGGGCGGTAGCGAGGAATGAGCAGCTCTTC. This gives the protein CASSPTGAVARNEQLF.

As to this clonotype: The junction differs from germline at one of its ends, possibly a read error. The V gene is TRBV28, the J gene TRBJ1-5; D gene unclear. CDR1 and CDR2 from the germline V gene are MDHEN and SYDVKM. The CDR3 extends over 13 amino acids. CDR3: CATGPGVNQPQRF. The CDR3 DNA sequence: TGTGCCACCGGACCCGGTGTTAATCAGCCCCAGCGTTTT. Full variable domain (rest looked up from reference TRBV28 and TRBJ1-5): DVKVTQSSRYLVKRTGEKVFLECVQDMDHENMFWYRQDPGLGLRLIYFSYDVKMKEKGDIPEGYSVSREKKERFSLILESASTNQTSMYLCATGPGVNQPQRFGDGTRLSIL.

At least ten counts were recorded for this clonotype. This CDR3 reads CASSATSGGANEQFF. Written as DNA, the CDR3 is TGTGCCAGCAGTGCGACTAGCGGGGGGGCCAATGAGCAGTTCTTC. The genes are TRBV6-1 and TRBJ2-1, with 14 nucleotides matching TRBD2. The V segment lost 4 bases and the J segment 6 bases; nucleotides outside the gene matches: 2. From germline, CDR1 is MNHNS and CDR2 SASEGT. This CDR3 contains 15 residues.

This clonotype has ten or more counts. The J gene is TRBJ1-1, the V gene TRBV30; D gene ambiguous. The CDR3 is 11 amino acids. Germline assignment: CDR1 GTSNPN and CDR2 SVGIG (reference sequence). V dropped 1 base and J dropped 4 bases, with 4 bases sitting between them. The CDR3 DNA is TGTGCCTGGAGTGGGATCACTGAAGCTTTCTTT. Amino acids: CAWSGITEAFF.

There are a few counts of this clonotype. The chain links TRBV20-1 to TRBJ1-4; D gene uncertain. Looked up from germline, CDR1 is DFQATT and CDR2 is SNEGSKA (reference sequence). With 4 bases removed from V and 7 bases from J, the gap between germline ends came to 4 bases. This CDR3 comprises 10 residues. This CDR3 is CSAISEKLFF. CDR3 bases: TGCAGTGCTATAAGTGAAAAACTGTTTTTT.